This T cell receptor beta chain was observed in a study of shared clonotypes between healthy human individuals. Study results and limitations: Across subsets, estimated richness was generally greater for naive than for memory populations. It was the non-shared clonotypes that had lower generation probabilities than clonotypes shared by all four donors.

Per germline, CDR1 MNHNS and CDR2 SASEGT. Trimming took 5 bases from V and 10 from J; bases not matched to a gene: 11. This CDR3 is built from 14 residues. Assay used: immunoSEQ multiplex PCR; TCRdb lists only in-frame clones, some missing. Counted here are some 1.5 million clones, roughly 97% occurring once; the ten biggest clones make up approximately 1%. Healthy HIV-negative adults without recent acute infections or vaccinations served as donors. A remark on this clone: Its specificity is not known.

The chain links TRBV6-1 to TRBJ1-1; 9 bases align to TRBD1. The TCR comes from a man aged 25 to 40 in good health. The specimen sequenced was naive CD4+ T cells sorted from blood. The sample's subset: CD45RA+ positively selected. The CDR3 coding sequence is TGTGCCAGCAGTAAGGGACAGGGTCTCATAAGAGCTTTCTTT. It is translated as CASSKGQGLIRAFF.